This paragraph covers one T cell receptor (beta chain) sequence. This clonotype was seen ten or more times. Which antigen it targets is not known. Base qualities are not at hand, and no much larger clone is one base apart. The data originate from a study of Graves' ophthalmopathy and Graves' hyperthyroidism (dated by TCRdb to between 2018 and 2020). With regard to the full study: Peripheral blood was collected at initial diagnosis, prior to any treatment. In several hyperthyroidism patients, the T-cell repertoires found in thyroid tissue were compared with those found in blood. After sampling, hyperthyroidism patients received methimazole starting at 30 mg daily, and ophthalmopathy patients received high-dose intravenous methylprednisolone. In total, around 140 blood samples were TCR-sequenced: some 43 ophthalmopathy, around 75 hyperthyroidism and some 17 hyperthyroidism-to-ophthalmopathy patients. The independent validation cohort included roughly 19 hyperthyroidism patients plus 17 patients who later progressed from hyperthyroidism to ophthalmopathy. The study used TCR beta repertoire signatures to distinguish Graves' ophthalmopathy from Graves' hyperthyroidism and to predict progression to ophthalmopathy. To explore V-J signatures distinguishing ophthalmopathy from hyperthyroidism, a discovery set of 100 patients (fewer than 45 ophthalmopathy, some 55 stable hyperthyroidism) was enrolled. The roughly 100 discovery patients were randomly split 7:3 into training and test sets. Results the study describes overall, beyond this receptor: In validation, the model predicted ophthalmopathy progression with about 71% sensitivity and around 72% specificity; roughly eleven predicted patients were CT-confirmed with GO in a median of approximately six months. The 13-signature model separated ophthalmopathy from stable hyperthyroidism with about 86% sensitivity and approximately 83% specificity in cross-validation, and 80%/75% in the test set. Sample size was not predetermined statistically, and investigators were not blinded to group allocation. Among expanded thyroid clonotypes with frequency above 0.001, most also showed up in blood, which suggests that blood repertoires may reflect the thyroid immune response.

Per the germline V gene, SQVTM is the CDR1 and ANQGSEA is the CDR2. V is clipped by 7 bases and J by 8 bases, and the sequence between their germline boundaries is 12 bases long. The CDR3 covers 11 residues, taking in both the cysteine and the phenylalanine. This entry keeps only the CDR3 DNA: 33 bases, framed from base 1. The ophthalmopathy patients had moderately to severely active disease, with a Clinical Activity Score of 3 or higher, a NOSPECS grade of 4 or higher, and a disease duration of less than 3 months. Anyone with other autoimmune diseases, uncontrolled infections, pregnancy or lactation was excluded from the study. Clinical symptoms, serum thyroxine, TRAb, thyroid ultrasound and orbital computed tomography were used for diagnosis. Ficoll-Paque density gradient centrifugation was used to isolate PBMCs from about 9 ml of fresh peripheral blood. Total RNA was extracted with Trizol reagent and quality-checked on an Agilent 2100 Bioanalyzer.

TCR beta CDR3 regions were amplified from RNA transcripts for repertoire sequencing. The first round was an RT-PCR using HTBI primers with the Qiagen OneStep RT-PCR kit, and this first round was followed by a second-round multiplex PCR, then size selection and purification. Libraries were sequenced on an Illumina HiSeq2000 using paired-end 100 bp reads. The paper's data handling went like this. SOAPnuke was used to process the reads, throwing out any read that had adapters, had uncalled bases, had a mean Phred below 15, or lacked an exact constant-primer or identifier match. COPE v1.2.5 was used to merge the high-quality paired reads. Each unique nucleotide sequence was treated as a clonotype, and MiTCR v1.1 was used to align the clonotypes to the IMGT TRB V, D and J references. The analysis was limited to V-J combinations with a frequency above 0.0001, which together covered approximately 99% of repertoires. For each V-J combination, a TCR clonal expansion and chaos score was defined as F50 clonal expansion divided by the chaos observed in the TCRdist matrix. Welch's t-statistics and random forest were used to reduce features to more than ten V-J combinations, which were fed into a naive Bayes classifier. Thyroid-blood repertoire similarity was quantified with the Morisita-Horn index. The public reads were reanalyzed by TCRdb: fastp trimming at Q25, MiXCR alignment, in-frame beta chains only. Identical CDR3 proteins give one entry, which carries the most common genes and DNA. The V and J calls, along with clone size, are taken from TCRdb and not from the paper's own processing. The sample table shows about 480,000 distinct CDR3 sequences, and under 15% are seen once. The ten largest clones add up to about 9.4% of the sample.

The TCR originated in a woman in her twenties or thirties with Graves' ophthalmopathy. Donor details come from another sample of the same person, matched by shared clones. The chain links TRBV29-1 with TRBJ2-4; matching of 5 bases hints at TRBD1 as the D gene. The sample comprised blood. The DNA sequence is as follows: TGCAGCGCCATTCAGGGATACATTCAGTACTTC. Its translation is CSAIQGYIQYF.